This T cell receptor beta chain was captured in a study of CD8+ T cells in alopecia areata. Background on the study: At a dose of 5 to 10 mg twice daily, oral tofacitinib was given to treated patients.

RNA extraction and reverse transcription yielded cDNA as sequencing template. Some clones are missing from TCRdb's copy, which holds only in-frame ones; the method was immunoSEQ multiplex PCR. The table has more than 95,000 clones, roughly two fifths seen once; the top ten hold around 1.4%. CDR1 is LGHNA and CDR2 is YSLEER in the germline V gene. There are 16 residues in the CDR3. The trim removed 0 bases at V and 1 base at J, leaving 4 bases unmatched. This clone was picked up one time. Lesional scalp punch biopsies and peripheral blood came from alopecia areata patients. The researchers isolated CD4+ and CD8+ T cells from PBMCs by sorting.

Sequencing input: CD4+ T cells sorted from blood. This sequence was found in a human donor with alopecia areata. This sequence joins TRBV4-3 and TRBJ2-3, with 7 bases identical to TRBD2. CDR3 protein: CASSQEGRGGTDTQYF. As DNA, the CDR3 is TGCGCCAGCAGCCAAGAAGGACGGGGGGGCACAGATACGCAGTATTTT.